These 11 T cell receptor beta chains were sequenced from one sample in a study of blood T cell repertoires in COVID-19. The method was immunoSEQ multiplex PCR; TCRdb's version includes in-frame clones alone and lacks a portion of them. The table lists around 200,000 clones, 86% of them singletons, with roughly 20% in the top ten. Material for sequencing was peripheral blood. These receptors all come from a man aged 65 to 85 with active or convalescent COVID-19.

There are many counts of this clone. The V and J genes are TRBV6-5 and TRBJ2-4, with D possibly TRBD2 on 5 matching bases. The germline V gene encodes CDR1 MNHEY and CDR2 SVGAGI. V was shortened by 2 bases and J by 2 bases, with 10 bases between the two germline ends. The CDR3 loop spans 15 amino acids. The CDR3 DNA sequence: TGTGCCAGCAGTTACGAGGGCAGCACCAAAAACATTCAGTACTTC. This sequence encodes CASSYEGSTKNIQYF.

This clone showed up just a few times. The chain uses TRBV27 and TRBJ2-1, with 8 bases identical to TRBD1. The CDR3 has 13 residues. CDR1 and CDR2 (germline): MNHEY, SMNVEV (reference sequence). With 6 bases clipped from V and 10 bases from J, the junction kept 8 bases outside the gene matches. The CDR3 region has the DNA TGTGCCAGCAGGACGGGACAGGCCGCCGAGCAGTTCTTC. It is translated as CASRTGQAAEQFF.

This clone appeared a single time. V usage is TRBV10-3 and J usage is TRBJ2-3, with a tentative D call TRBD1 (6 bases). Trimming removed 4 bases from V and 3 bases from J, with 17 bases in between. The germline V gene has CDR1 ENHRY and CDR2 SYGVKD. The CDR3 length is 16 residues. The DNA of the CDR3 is TGTGCCATCAGTGGGGGGCGGGCAGGTGGTACAGATACGCAGTATTTT. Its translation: CAISGGRAGGTDTQYF.

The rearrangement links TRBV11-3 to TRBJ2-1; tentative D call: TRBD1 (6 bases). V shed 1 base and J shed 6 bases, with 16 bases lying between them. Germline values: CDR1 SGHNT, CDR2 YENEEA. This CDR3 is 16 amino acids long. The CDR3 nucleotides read TGTGCCAGCAGCTTAGGGGTACGGGCAGGGGTCAATGAGCAGTTCTTC. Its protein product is CASSLGVRAGVNEQFF.

CDR3 in DNA: TGCGCCAGCAGCAGAGGGATCCAGGGGACCGGGGAGCTGTTTTTT. Residues: CASSRGIQGTGELFF. V gene TRBV10-2 combines with J gene TRBJ2-2, with D perhaps TRBD1 (6 bases). The CDR3 contains 15 residues. V lost 6 bases, J lost 5 bases, and 16 bases lay in between. In germline, CDR1 is WSHSY, CDR2 SAAADI.

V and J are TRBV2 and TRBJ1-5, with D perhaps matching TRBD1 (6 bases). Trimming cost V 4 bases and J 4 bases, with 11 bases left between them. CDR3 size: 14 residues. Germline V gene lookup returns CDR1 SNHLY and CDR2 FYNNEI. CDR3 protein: CASSGRTANQPQHF. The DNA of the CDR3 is TGTGCCAGCAGTGGTAGGACAGCAAATCAGCCCCAGCATTTT.

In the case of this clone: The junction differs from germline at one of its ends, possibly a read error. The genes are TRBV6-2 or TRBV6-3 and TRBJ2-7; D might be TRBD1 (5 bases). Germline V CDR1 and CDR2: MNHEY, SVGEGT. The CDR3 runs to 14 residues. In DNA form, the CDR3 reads TGTGCCAGCAGTTACAGGGGAAACTCCCACGAGCAGTACTTC. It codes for CASSYRGNSHEQYF.

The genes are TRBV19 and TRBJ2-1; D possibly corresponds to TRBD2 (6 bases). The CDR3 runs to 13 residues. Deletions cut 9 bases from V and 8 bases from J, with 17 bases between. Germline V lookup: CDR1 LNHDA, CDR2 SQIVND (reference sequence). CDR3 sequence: CASSLGGGDEQFF. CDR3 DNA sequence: TGTGCCAGCAGCCTGGGAGGCGGGGATGAGCAGTTCTTC.

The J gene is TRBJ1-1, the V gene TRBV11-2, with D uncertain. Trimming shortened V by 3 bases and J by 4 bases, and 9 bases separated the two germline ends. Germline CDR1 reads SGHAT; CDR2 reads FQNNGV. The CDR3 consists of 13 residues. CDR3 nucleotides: TGTGCCAGCAGCTTTTACAGCGGCACTGAAGCTTTCTTT. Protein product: CASSFYSGTEAFF.

The CDR3 reads CASSQRGTSGSERYF. CDR3 bases: TGTGCCAGCAGCCAAAGGGGGACTAGCGGGAGCGAACGGTACTTC. The rearrangement uses TRBV7-2 and TRBJ2-7, with 14 bases fitting TRBD2. CDR1 and CDR2 from the germline V gene are SGHTA and FQGNSA. CDR3 length equals 15 residues. V gave up 5 bases and J gave up 12 bases; unmatched junction bases: 12.

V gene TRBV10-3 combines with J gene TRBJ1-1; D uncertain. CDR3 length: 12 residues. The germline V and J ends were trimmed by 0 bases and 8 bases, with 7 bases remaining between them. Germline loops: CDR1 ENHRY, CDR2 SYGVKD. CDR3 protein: CAISESTVEAFF. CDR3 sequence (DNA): TGTGCCATCAGTGAGTCCACGGTGGAAGCTTTCTTT.